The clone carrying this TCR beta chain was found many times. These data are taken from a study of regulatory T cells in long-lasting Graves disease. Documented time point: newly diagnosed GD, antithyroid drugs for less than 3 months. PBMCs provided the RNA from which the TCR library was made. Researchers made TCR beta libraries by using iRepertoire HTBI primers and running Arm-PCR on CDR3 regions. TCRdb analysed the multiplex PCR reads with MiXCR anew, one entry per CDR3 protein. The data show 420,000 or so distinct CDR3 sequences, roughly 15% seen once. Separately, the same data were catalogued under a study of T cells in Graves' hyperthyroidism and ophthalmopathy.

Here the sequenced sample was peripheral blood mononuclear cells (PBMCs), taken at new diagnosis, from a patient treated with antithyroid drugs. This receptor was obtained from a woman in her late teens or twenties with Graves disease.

The DNA for the CDR3 is TGTGCCACCTTCGGGGGGCCACCTGAAAAACTGTTTTTT. This sequence encodes CATFGGPPEKLFF. V gene TRBV28 combines with J gene TRBJ1-4; maybe TRBD1 (6 bases). The CDR3 has 13 residues. V dropped 10 bases and J dropped 7 bases, with 16 bases sitting between them. Germline V gives CDR1 MDHEN, CDR2 SYDVKM.